These 25 T cell receptor beta chains were all obtained from the same sample, sequenced in a study of shared clonotypes between healthy human individuals. Using immunoSEQ multiplex PCR, the repertoire was profiled, and TCRdb retains in-frame clones only, with some absent. The sample holds some 500,000 clones; roughly 95% are singletons and the top ten take about 0.067%. The sequenced sample consisted of naive CD4+ T cells sorted from blood. The subset is: CD45RA+ positively selected. These receptors all stem from a woman aged 25 to 39 in good health.

This chain uses TRBV30 with TRBJ2-5; either TRBD1 or TRBD2 may supply D (5 bases each). The V gene's germline CDR1 is GTSNPN and CDR2 SVGIG (reference sequence). V shed 0 bases and J shed 4 bases, with 24 bases lying between them. This CDR3 is 18 amino acids long. CDR3 protein: CAWSVGLSASPGGETQYF. The CDR3, as DNA: TGTGCCTGGAGTGTAGGTCTGAGTGCCAGTCCTGGGGGAGAGACCCAGTACTTC.

The chain is built from TRBV28 and TRBJ1-6; no clear D gene. V was cut by 5 bases and J by 14 bases, with 19 bases left in between. The CDR3 consists of 14 residues. CDR1 and CDR2 from the germline V gene are MDHEN and SYDVKM. This CDR3 is CASSPPLTGGTLHF. CDR3 DNA sequence: TGTGCCAGCAGTCCCCCGTTGACGGGAGGAACCCTCCACTTT. Full variable domain (rest looked up from reference TRBV28 and TRBJ1-6): DVKVTQSSRYLVKRTGEKVFLECVQDMDHENMFWYRQDPGLGLRLIYFSYDVKMKEKGDIPEGYSVSREKKERFSLILESASTNQTSMYLCASSPPLTGGTLHFGNGTRLTVT.

The V and J genes are TRBV29-1 and TRBJ2-1; 7 bases line up with TRBD2. The CDR3 loop spans 15 amino acids. The J segment lost 6 bases and the V segment lost 5 bases, leaving 13 bases of the junction unmatched. CDR1 and CDR2 (germline): SQVTM, ANQGSEA. CDR3 protein: CSVLYGTNEANEQFF. The CDR3 DNA reads as TGCAGCGTTCTGTACGGGACTAACGAAGCCAATGAGCAGTTCTTC.

The chain combines TRBV19 with TRBJ2-7, with 7 bases matching TRBD2. The CDR3 length is 14 residues. CDR1 and CDR2 (germline): LNHDA, SQIVND (reference sequence). V lost 3 bases to trimming and J lost 1 base; unmatched junction nucleotides: 3. This CDR3 is CASSIQRDSYEQYF. The CDR3 nucleotides read TGTGCCAGTAGTATCCAGCGGGATTCCTACGAGCAGTACTTC.

The gene calls are TRBV6-5 and TRBJ2-5; a weak D match, TRBD1 (5 bases). From germline, CDR1 is MNHEY and CDR2 SVGAGI. The ends were cut back, 6 bases at V and 4 bases at J, with 15 bases in the middle. There are 14 residues in the CDR3. The chain's CDR3 is CASSRTRRPETQYF. DNA of the CDR3: TGTGCCAGCAGCCGGACACGTCGGCCAGAGACCCAGTACTTC.

The J gene is TRBJ2-1, the V gene TRBV7-3; no clear D. V shed 3 bases and J shed 8 bases, with 11 bases lying between them. Germline V CDR1 and CDR2: SGHTA, FQGTGA. The CDR3 extends over 13 amino acids. CDR3 sequence reads: CASSFRRFYEQFF. DNA for the CDR3: TGTGCCAGCAGCTTTAGACGGTTCTATGAGCAGTTCTTC.

The chain combines TRBV5-1 with TRBJ2-2; D possibly corresponds to TRBD2 (5 bases). In germline, CDR1 is SGHRS, CDR2 YFSETQ. Trimming pared 0 bases from V and 1 base from J, leaving 10 bases between. The CDR3 has 16 amino acids. CDR3 residues: CASSLVLLGNTGELFF. Here the CDR3 DNA reads TGCGCCAGCAGCTTGGTGTTACTAGGGAACACCGGGGAGCTGTTTTTT.

The count of this clone is one. Other nucleotide sequences in the sample specify the same CDR3. The chain couples TRBV7-6 to TRBJ1-1; D is uncertain. Germline loops: CDR1 SGHVS, CDR2 FNYEAQ. This CDR3 has 13 amino acids. V shed 0 bases and J shed 3 bases, with 5 bases lying between them. CDR3: CASSLAGDTEAFF. The CDR3, as DNA: TGTGCCAGCAGCTTAGCCGGAGACACTGAAGCTTTCTTT.

In this sample, this clone turned up once. The gene calls are TRBV4-2 and TRBJ2-1; 10 bases are a match to TRBD2. The CDR3 extends over 18 amino acids. Germline V lookup: CDR1 LGHNA, CDR2 YNFKEQ. Trimming cost V 0 bases and J 1 base; bases outside gene matches: 6. DNA of the CDR3: TGTGCCAGCAGCCAAGAGCCGCAACTAGCGGGATCCTACAATGAGCAGTTCTTC. Translated: CASSQEPQLAGSYNEQFF.

J is TRBJ2-2 and V is TRBV6-5; D gene uncertain. Per the germline V gene, CDR1 is MNHEY and CDR2 is SVGAGI. The CDR3 runs 12 residues. With 8 bases removed from V and 4 bases from J, the gap between germline ends came to 8 bases. CDR3 residues: CASLETTGELFF. The CDR3 region has the DNA TGTGCCAGCCTTGAGACCACCGGGGAGCTGTTTTTT.

This chain links TRBV18 with TRBJ2-1; 8 nucleotides agree with TRBD2. The length of the CDR3 is 15 residues. CDR1 and CDR2 (germline): KGHSH, LQKENI. Trimming at V came to 2 bases and at J to 6 bases, leaving 6 bases not matched to a gene. CDR3 sequence reads: CASSPAGTRGNEQFF. In DNA form, the CDR3 reads TGTGCCAGCTCACCAGCCGGGACTAGAGGCAATGAGCAGTTCTTC.

The chain recombines TRBV7-2 with TRBJ2-5; D is uncertain. Germline V CDR1 and CDR2: SGHTA, FQGNSA. V was cut by 5 bases and J by 4 bases, with 17 bases left in between. The CDR3 is 15 amino acids. The CDR3 protein is CASSPHWLGLETQYF. The DNA of the CDR3 is TGTGCCAGCAGCCCCCATTGGCTAGGCTTAGAGACCCAGTACTTC.

The chain carries TRBV6-1 and TRBJ2-7; D is uncertain. The germline V gene encodes CDR1 MNHNS and CDR2 SASEGT. V was clipped by 7 bases and J by 3 bases, with 7 bases between them. There are 11 residues in the CDR3. The DNA of the CDR3 is TGTGCCAGCAATAACAACTACGAGCAGTACTTC. Protein: CASNNNYEQYF.

This clone was seen once. The gene calls are TRBV2 and TRBJ2-5; 7 bases map to TRBD1. The CDR3 contains 14 residues. V lost 6 bases, J lost 0 bases, and 4 bases stayed unmatched. Per germline, CDR1 SNHLY and CDR2 FYNNEI. DNA for the CDR3: TGTGCCAGCAGAGGGACAGCCTACCAAGAGACCCAGTACTTC. It codes for CASRGTAYQETQYF.

The chain has TRBV15 and TRBJ1-2, with TRBD1 as a possible D gene (6 bases). From germline, CDR1 is LNHNV and CDR2 YYDKDF (reference sequence). This CDR3 region has 14 residues. V lost 0 bases to trimming and J lost 3 bases, with 8 bases between them. The CDR3 DNA sequence: TGTGCCACCAGCAGAGACAGGACAGACTATGGCTACACCTTC. Its protein product is CATSRDRTDYGYTF.

The genes are TRBV28 and TRBJ1-5, with 8 positions matching TRBD1. The CDR3 is made up of 15 amino acids. Germline CDR1 reads MDHEN; CDR2 reads SYDVKM. After removal of 3 bases from V and 6 bases from J, the junction contained 7 bases not matched to a gene. DNA for the CDR3: TGTGCCAGCAGTTTTCTACAGGGGGTCACTCAGCCCCAGCATTTT. Protein sequence: CASSFLQGVTQPQHF.

The genes are TRBV5-1 and TRBJ2-1; D is unresolved. CDR3 size: 13 residues. CDR1 and CDR2 (germline): SGHRS, YFSETQ. V lost 1 base, J lost 8 bases, and 10 bases lay in between. This CDR3 reads CASSLRSADEQFF. CDR3 DNA sequence: TGCGCCAGCAGCTTGAGGTCCGCCGATGAGCAGTTCTTC. Variable domain in full (rest from reference TRBV5-1 and TRBJ2-1): KAGVTQTPRYLIKTRGQQVTLSCSPISGHRSVSWYQQTPGQGLQFLFEYFSETQRNKGNFPGRFSGRQFSNSRSEMNVSTLELGDSALYLCASSLRSADEQFFGPGTRLTVL.

This clone was counted only a few times. The chain joins TRBV5-1 to TRBJ2-7; TRBD1 matches 8 bases. CDR1 SGHRS and CDR2 YFSETQ come from the germline V gene. V was clipped by 7 bases and J by 2 bases; unmatched bases: 8. The CDR3 has 14 amino acids. CDR3 region: CASREWTGPYEQYF. In nucleotides, the CDR3 is TGCGCCAGCCGGGAATGGACAGGGCCCTACGAGCAGTACTTC.

The rearrangement uses TRBV7-2 and TRBJ2-4, with D perhaps being TRBD1 or TRBD2 (6 bases each). V gave up 8 bases and J gave up 6 bases, with 14 bases separating them. The CDR3 loop spans 13 amino acids. CDR1 SGHTA and CDR2 FQGNSA come from the germline V gene. The CDR3 DNA sequence: TGTGCCAGCGCGCGGGACACTTCAAACATTCAGTACTTC. Translated: CASARDTSNIQYF.

The rearrangement links TRBV7-8 to TRBJ2-7; 8 bases line up with TRBD1. The CDR3 loop spans 15 amino acids. The V segment lost 3 bases and the J segment 7 bases; nucleotides outside the gene matches: 11. Per germline, CDR1 SGHVS and CDR2 FQNEAQ. The CDR3 region has the DNA TGTGCCAGCAGCTTCCCCGGCCAGGGGGCGGGGGAGCAGTACTTC. Translating gives CASSFPGQGAGEQYF.

The chain employs TRBV19 and TRBJ2-2; D remains unclear. With 4 bases removed from V and 1 base from J, the gap between germline ends came to 7 bases. This CDR3 is built from 14 residues. Germline CDR1 and CDR2: LNHDA and SQIVND (reference sequence). The CDR3 spells CASSRARNTGELFF. The CDR3 region has the DNA TGTGCCAGTAGTAGGGCGAGGAACACCGGGGAGCTGTTTTTT.

The chain carries TRBV10-3 and TRBJ1-5; D not certain. V lost 6 bases, J lost 3 bases, and 15 bases lay in between. The CDR3 runs 15 residues. The germline CDR1 and CDR2 sequences are ENHRY and SYGVKD. This chain's CDR3 is CAIRAAWGDNQPQHF. The CDR3 nucleotides read TGTGCCATCAGGGCCGCGTGGGGTGACAATCAGCCCCAGCATTTT.

This chain joins TRBV6-5 and TRBJ1-1; 9 nucleotides match TRBD1. This CDR3 has 13 amino acids. Germline CDR1 and CDR2: MNHEY and SVGAGI. Trimming took 8 bases from V and 6 from J; bases not matched to a gene: 7. The CDR3 loop is CASSRDRVAEAFF. The CDR3 coding sequence is TGTGCCAGCTCCCGGGACAGGGTGGCTGAAGCTTTCTTT.

V usage is TRBV7-8 and J usage is TRBJ2-7; D uncertain. V was trimmed by 5 bases and J by 5 bases, leaving 10 bases between them. The germline V gene encodes CDR1 SGHVS and CDR2 FQNEAQ. CDR3 length: 12 residues. The chain's CDR3 is CASSLDLDEQYF. Here the CDR3 DNA reads TGTGCCAGCAGCCTGGACCTGGACGAGCAGTACTTC.

The CDR3: CASSELHYYGYTF. The CDR3 bases are TGTGCCAGCAGTGAACTCCATTACTATGGCTACACCTTC. The gene calls are TRBV6-1 and TRBJ1-2; D is undetermined. The CDR3 is made up of 13 amino acids. V was cut by 2 bases and J by 3 bases, with 7 bases left in between. Germline-derived CDR1 and CDR2 are MNHNS and SASEGT.